This TCR beta chain was sequenced for a study of T cells in Graves' hyperthyroidism and ophthalmopathy (dated by TCRdb to about 2019). Regarding the complete study: Peripheral blood was sampled at the time of initial diagnosis, prior to any treatment. To identify TCR V-J signatures that set the groups apart, the researchers used a discovery cohort of 90 to 100 patients, made up of fewer than 50 with Graves' ophthalmopathy and 57 with stable Graves' hyperthyroidism. Prospective prediction of ophthalmopathy was tested in an independent validation cohort of approximately 19 hyperthyroidism patients and 17 patients who later progressed to ophthalmopathy. The 100 or so discovery patients were divided at random into training and test sets in a 7:3 ratio. The study also compared thyroid tissue and blood T-cell repertoires from a handful of Graves' hyperthyroidism patients. Following sampling, methimazole starting at 30 mg daily was given to hyperthyroidism patients, and high-dose intravenous methylprednisolone was given to ophthalmopathy patients. The paper reports TCR Vbeta CDR3 sequencing of approximately 140 peripheral blood samples: approximately 41 ophthalmopathy, roughly 80 hyperthyroidism and around 17 progressor patients. Findings and caveats that apply to the study as a whole: During validation, the model predicted progression to ophthalmopathy a median of around six months ahead of onset, with roughly 65% sensitivity and around 73% specificity. Most expanded thyroid clonotypes (frequency above 0.001) were also found in blood, which suggests that blood repertoires may mirror thyroid immune responses. A 13 V-J signature model separated ophthalmopathy from stable hyperthyroidism, with around 88% sensitivity and roughly 81% specificity in cross-validation and 80%/75% in testing. Sample size was not statistically predetermined, and investigators were not blinded to group allocation.

Amplification of TCR beta CDR3 regions was carried out from RNA transcripts. A first-round RT-PCR of the TCR CDR3 used the HTBI primer set with the Qiagen OneStep RT-PCR kit. Libraries were constructed in a second round of multiplex PCR, after which size selection and purification were performed. Sequencing of the libraries was done on an Illumina HiSeq2000 using paired-end 100 bp reads. The authors' pipeline ran thus. Raw data were processed with SOAPnuke, discarding reads with adapters, uncalled bases, mean Phred below 15, or no exact constant-primer or identifier match. High-quality paired reads were merged with COPE v1.2.5, and unique nucleotide sequences were defined as clonotypes. MiTCR v1.1 was used to align clonotypes to the IMGT TRBV, TRBD and TRBJ reference segments. The analysis included only V-J combinations with a frequency above 0.0001, which together covered more than 98% of the repertoires. The TCS score was defined as the ratio of F50 (clonal expansion) to E x V (chaos), calculated using BLOSUM62-based TCRdist between CDR3 peptides within each V-J. Welch's t-statistics and random forest reduced roughly 540 V-J features to about 12, which were used in a naive Bayes classifier (R e1071). TCRdb took the public reads, trimmed them with fastp at Q25, ran MiXCR for clone calling and kept in-frame beta chains. Rows with one shared CDR3 protein collapse into an entry with the most common genes and DNA. TCRdb assigned the V and J calls; the authors' analysis was not used. The sample table holds fewer than 700,000 distinct CDR3 sequences, of which 15% to 20% were seen once. The ten top clones hold less than 4.5% of the sample.

The CDR3 holds 13 amino acids from the cysteine to the phenylalanine. Only CDR3 DNA remains: 39 bases, in frame from the first base. V is cut by 5 bases and J by 7 bases, and the space between the germline ends is 15 bases. Graves' hyperthyroidism was defined as stable when no progression to ophthalmopathy occurred over 18 months of follow-up. Hyperthyroidism patients were newly diagnosed, with disease duration under 2 months, and aged 18 to 65 years. The study excluded patients with uncontrolled infections, other autoimmune diseases, pregnancy or lactation. Diagnoses were established on the basis of clinical symptoms, serum thyroxine and TRAb, thyroid ultrasound, and orbital computed tomography. PBMCs were separated from roughly 10 ml of fresh peripheral blood using Ficoll-Paque density gradient centrifugation. Total RNA was extracted using Trizol reagent, and RNA quality was assessed on an Agilent 2100 Bioanalyzer.

This clonotype was seen at least ten times. Which antigen it targets is not known. Base qualities are missing; no much larger clone stands one base away. The sequence is built from TRBV12-3 or TRBV12-4 and TRBJ2-7, with a tentative D gene TRBD2 over 5 matching bases. Sequenced input: blood. This TCR was sampled from a woman between 25 and 40 years old with Graves' hyperthyroidism. The CDR3 here reads CASSQGSTGEQYF. The DNA sequence is TGTGCCAGCAGTCAAGGGTCGACGGGGGAGCAGTACTTC.